This T cell receptor (beta chain) is from a study of blood T cell repertoires in COVID-19. CDR1 GTSNPN and CDR2 SVGIG come from the germline V gene (reference sequence). This CDR3 is built from 17 residues. The J segment lost 1 base and the V segment lost 3 bases, leaving 14 bases of the junction unmatched. Profiled with immunoSEQ multiplex PCR; TCRdb holds only in-frame clones, not every one. The sample lists 200,000 to 250,000 clones, approximately 81% occurring once. Sequencing used peripheral blood. This TCR derives from an elderly woman with acute or convalescent COVID-19. V is TRBV30 and J is TRBJ2-5, with TRBD1 matching 7 bases. CDR3 region: CAWSRPQGEGIQETQYF. CDR3 DNA sequence: TGTGCCTGGAGCCGACCCCAGGGGGAAGGCATCCAAGAGACCCAGTACTTC.